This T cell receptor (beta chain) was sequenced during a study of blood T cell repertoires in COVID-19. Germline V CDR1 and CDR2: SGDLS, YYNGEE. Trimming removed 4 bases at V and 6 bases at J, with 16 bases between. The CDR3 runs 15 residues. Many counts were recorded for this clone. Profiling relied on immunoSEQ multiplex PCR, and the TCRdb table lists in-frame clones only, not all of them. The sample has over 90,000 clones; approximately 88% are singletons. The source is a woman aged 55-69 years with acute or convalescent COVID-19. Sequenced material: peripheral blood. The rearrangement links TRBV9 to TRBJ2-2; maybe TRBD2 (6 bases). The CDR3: CASSSRTGVPGELFF. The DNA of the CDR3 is TGTGCCAGCAGCAGTCGGACGGGGGTTCCCGGGGAGCTGTTTTTT.